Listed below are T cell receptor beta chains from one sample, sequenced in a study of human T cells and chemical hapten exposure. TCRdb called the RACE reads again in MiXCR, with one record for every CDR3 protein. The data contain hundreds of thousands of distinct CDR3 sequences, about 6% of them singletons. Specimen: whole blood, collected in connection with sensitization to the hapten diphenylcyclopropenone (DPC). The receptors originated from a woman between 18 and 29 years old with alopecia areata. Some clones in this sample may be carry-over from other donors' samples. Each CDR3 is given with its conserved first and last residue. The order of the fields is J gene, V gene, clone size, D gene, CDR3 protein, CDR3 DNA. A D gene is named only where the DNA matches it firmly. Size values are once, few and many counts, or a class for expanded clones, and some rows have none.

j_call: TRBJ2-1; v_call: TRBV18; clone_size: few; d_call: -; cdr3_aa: CASSPTEGEQFF; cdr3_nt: TGTGCCAGCTCACCGACGGAAGGAGAGCAGTTCTTC
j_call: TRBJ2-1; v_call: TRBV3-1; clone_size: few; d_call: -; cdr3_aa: CASSPLGHEQFF; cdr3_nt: TGTGCCAGCAGCCCCCTGGGTCATGAGCAGTTCTTC
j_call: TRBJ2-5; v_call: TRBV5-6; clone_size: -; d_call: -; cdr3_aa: CASSLTAIGETQYF; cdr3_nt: TGTGCCAGCAGCTTAACGGCCATAGGAGAGACCCAGTACTTC
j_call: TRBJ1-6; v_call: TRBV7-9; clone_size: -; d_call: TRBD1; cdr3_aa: CASSPWDRAGNSPLHF; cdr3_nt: TGTGCCAGCAGCCCCTGGGACAGGGCAGGGAATTCACCCCTCCACTTT
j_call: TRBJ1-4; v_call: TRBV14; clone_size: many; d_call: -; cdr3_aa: CASSQHGEKLFF; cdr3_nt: TGTGCCAGCAGCCAACATGGGGAAAAACTGTTTTTT
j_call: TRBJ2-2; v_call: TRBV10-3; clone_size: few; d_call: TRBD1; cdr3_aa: CAISEQGRRSTGELFF; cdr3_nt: TGTGCCATCAGTGAACAGGGGCGTAGAAGCACCGGGGAGCTGTTTTTT
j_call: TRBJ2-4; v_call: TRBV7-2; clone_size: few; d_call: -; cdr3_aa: CASSLGTGNIQYF; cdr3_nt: TGTGCCAGCAGCTTAGGCACGGGAAACATTCAGTACTTC
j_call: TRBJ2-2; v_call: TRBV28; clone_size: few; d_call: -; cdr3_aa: CASRARGWMNTGELFF; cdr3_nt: TGTGCCAGCAGGGCTAGGGGTTGGATGAACACCGGGGAGCTGTTTTTT
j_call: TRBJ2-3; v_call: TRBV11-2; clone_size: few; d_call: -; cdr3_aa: CASSLLTGSSSTDTQYF; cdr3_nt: TGTGCCAGCAGCCTTCTAACAGGAAGCTCTAGCACAGATACGCAGTATTTT
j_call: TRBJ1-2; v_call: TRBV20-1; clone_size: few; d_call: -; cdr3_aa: CSASIQGEDYGYTF; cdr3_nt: TGCAGTGCTAGTATCCAGGGAGAGGACTATGGCTACACCTTC
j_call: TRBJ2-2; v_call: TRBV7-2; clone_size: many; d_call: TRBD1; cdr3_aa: CASSRKAGTGVVNAGELFF; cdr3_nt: TGTGCCAGCAGCAGAAAGGCCGGGACAGGGGTGGTAAACGCCGGGGAGCTGTTTTTT
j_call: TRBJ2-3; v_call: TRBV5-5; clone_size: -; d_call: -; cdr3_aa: CASSLYDPTDTQYF; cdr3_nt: TGTGCCAGCAGCTTGTACGATCCTACAGATACGCAGTATTTT
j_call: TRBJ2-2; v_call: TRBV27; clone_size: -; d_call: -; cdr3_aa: CASSPFGQSTGELFF; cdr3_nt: TGTGCCAGCAGTCCCTTCGGACAGAGCACCGGGGAGCTGTTTTTT
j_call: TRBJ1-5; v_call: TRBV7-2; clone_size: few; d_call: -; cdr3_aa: CASSLNGLGQPQHF; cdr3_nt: TGTGCCAGCAGCTTAAACGGGCTCGGCCAGCCCCAGCATTTT
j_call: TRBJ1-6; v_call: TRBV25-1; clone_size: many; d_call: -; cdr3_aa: CASSVGYLVGLRSPLHF; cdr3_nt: TGTGCCAGCAGTGTAGGTTATCTGGTCGGCCTACGGTCACCCCTCCACTTT
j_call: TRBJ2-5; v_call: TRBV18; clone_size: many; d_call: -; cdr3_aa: CASSPGDQETQYF; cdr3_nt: TGTGCCAGCTCACCAGGGGACCAAGAGACCCAGTACTTC
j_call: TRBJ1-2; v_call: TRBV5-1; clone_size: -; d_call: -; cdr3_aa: CASSLDWTYGYTF; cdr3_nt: TGCGCCAGCAGCTTGGATTGGACCTATGGCTACACCTTC
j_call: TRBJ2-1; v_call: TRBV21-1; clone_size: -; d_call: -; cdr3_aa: CASSGQGAHNEQFF; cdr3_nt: TGTGCCAGCAGCGGACAGGGGGCCCACAATGAGCAGTTCTTC
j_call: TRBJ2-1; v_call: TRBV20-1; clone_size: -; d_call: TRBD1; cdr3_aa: CSGATGTGLYNEQFF; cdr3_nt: TGCAGTGGGGCAACCGGGACAGGGCTCTACAATGAGCAGTTCTTC
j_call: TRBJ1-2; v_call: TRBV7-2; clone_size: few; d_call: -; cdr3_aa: CASSLDRQSSGYTF; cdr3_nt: TGTGCCAGCAGCTTAGACAGGCAGAGCAGCGGCTACACCTTC
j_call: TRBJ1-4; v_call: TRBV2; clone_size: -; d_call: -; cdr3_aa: CASSEESVGNEKLFF; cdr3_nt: TGTGCCAGCAGTGAAGAATCGGTGGGAAATGAAAAACTGTTTTTT
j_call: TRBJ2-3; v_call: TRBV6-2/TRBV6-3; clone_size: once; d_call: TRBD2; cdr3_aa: CASSLPLAGGPNTQYF; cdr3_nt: TGTGCCAGCAGTTTGCCTCTAGCGGGGGGGCCGAATACGCAGTATTTT
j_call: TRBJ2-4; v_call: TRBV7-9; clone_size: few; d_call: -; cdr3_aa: CASSTGRLASAKNIQYF; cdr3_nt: TGTGCCAGCAGCACGGGACGTCTCGCGTCAGCCAAAAACATTCAGTACTTC
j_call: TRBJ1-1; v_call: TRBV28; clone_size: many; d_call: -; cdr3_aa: CASSPPQAGGRTEAFF; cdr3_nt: TGTGCCAGCAGCCCCCCTCAGGCGGGCGGGCGCACTGAAGCTTTCTTT
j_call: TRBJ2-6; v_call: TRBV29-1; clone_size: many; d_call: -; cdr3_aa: CSVGVVSGANVLTF; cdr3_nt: TGCAGCGTTGGGGTCGTATCTGGGGCCAACGTCCTGACTTTC
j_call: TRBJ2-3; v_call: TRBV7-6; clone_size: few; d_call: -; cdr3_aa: CASSLMGDTDTQYF; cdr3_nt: TGTGCCAGCAGCTTAATGGGGGATACAGATACGCAGTATTTT
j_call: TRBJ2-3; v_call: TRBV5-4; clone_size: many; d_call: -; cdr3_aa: CASSLELVGVGGTDTQYF; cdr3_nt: TGTGCCAGCAGCTTGGAGTTGGTGGGGGTCGGTGGCACAGATACGCAGTATTTT
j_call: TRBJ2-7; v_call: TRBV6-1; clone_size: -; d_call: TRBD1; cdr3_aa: CASSLPGQSYEQYF; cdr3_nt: TGTGCCAGCAGTTTACCGGGACAGTCCTACGAGCAGTACTTC
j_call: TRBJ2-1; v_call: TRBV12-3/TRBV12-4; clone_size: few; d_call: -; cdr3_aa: CASRWTFRDNEQFF; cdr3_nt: TGTGCCAGCAGGTGGACTTTTAGAGACAATGAGCAGTTCTTC
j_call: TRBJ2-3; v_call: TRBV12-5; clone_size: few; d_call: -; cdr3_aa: CASGWGGSTDTQYF; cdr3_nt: TGTGCTAGTGGTTGGGGCGGTAGCACAGATACGCAGTATTTT
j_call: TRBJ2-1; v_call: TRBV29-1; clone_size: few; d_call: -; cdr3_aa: CSVGGRSGGLSYNEQFF; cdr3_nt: TGCAGCGTTGGCGGTAGGTCCGGGGGCCTTTCCTACAATGAGCAGTTCTTC
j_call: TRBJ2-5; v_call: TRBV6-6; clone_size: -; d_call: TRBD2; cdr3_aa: CASSDSGGQETQYF; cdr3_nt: TGTGCCAGCAGTGACAGCGGGGGCCAAGAGACCCAGTACTTC
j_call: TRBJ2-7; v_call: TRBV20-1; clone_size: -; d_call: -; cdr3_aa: CSAGEPGQGKYEQYF; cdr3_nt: TGCAGTGCTGGGGAGCCGGGCCAGGGGAAGTACGAGCAGTACTTC
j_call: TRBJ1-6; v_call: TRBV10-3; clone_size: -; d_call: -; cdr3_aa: CAISEPESNSPLHF; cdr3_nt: TGTGCCATCAGTGAGCCGGAATCTAATTCACCCCTCCACTTT
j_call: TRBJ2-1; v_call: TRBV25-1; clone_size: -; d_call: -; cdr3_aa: CASSAPRAALMPSLWNEQFF; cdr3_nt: TGTGCCAGCAGTGCCCCTAGGGCGGCCCTTATGCCCTCCTTGTGGAATGAGCAGTTCTTC
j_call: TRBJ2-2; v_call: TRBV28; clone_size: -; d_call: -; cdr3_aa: CASSTRGGELFF; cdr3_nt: TGTGCCAGCAGTACGCGAGGCGGGGAGCTGTTTTTT
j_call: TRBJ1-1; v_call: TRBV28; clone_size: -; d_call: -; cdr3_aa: CASIDKGTEAFF; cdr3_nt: TGTGCCAGCATTGATAAGGGGACAGAAGCTTTCTTT
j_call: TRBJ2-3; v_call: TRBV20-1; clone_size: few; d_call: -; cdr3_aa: CSARGQASIFTDTQYF; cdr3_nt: TGCAGTGCTCGCGGGCAGGCCTCGATTTTCACAGATACGCAGTATTTT
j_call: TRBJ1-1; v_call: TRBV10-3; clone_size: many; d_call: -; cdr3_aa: CAISEGGVNTEAFF; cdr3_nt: TGTGCCATCAGTGAAGGCGGAGTGAACACTGAAGCTTTCTTT
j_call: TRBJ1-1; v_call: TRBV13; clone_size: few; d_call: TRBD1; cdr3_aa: CAITDRVGTEAFF; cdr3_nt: TGTGCCATCACGGACAGGGTTGGGACTGAAGCTTTCTTT
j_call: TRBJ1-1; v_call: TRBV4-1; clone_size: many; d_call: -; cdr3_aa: CASSQDPVNTEAFF; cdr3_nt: TGCGCCAGCAGCCAAGATCCGGTGAACACTGAAGCTTTCTTT
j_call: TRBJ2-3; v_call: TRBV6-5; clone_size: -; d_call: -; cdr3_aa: CASSYSTPARTDTQYF; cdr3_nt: TGTGCCAGCAGTTACTCGACTCCTGCTCGCACAGATACGCAGTATTTT
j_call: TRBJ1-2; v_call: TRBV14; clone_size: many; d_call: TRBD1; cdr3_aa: CASSRSPPTGLYGYTF; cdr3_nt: TGTGCCAGCAGCCGCTCACCCCCGACAGGGCTCTATGGCTACACCTTC
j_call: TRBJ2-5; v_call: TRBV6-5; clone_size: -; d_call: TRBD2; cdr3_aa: CASSYSSASGDETQYF; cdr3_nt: TGTGCCAGCAGTTACTCGTCGGCTAGCGGGGATGAGACCCAGTACTTC
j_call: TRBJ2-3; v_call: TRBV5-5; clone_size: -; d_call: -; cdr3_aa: CASSLADGGRTDTQYF; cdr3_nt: TGTGCCAGCAGCTTGGCTGACGGGGGACGCACAGATACGCAGTATTTT
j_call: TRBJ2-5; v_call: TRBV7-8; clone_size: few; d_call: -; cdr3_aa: CASRPRGAGETQYF; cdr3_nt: TGTGCCAGCAGGCCGAGGGGGGCGGGTGAGACCCAGTACTTC
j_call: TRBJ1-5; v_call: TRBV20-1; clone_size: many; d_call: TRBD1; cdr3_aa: CSARTGWGSNQPQHF; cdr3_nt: TGCAGTGCGCGGACAGGGTGGGGCTCTAATCAGCCCCAGCATTTT
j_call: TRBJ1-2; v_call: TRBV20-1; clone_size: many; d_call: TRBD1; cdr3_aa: CSARQGDLVYGYTF; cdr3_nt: TGCAGTGCTAGACAGGGGGATCTGGTCTATGGCTACACCTTC
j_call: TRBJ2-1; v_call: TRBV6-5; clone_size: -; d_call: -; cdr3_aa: CASSYSSRGARYNEQFF; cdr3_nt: TGTGCCAGCAGTTACTCGTCCCGGGGGGCGCGGTACAATGAGCAGTTCTTC